This T cell receptor beta chain was obtained from a study of T cell changes during pregnancy in multiple sclerosis. The germline CDR1 and CDR2 sequences are SGHRS and YFSETQ. The CDR3 is made up of 14 amino acids. Trimming removed 0 bases from V and 2 bases from J, with 8 bases in between. Measured with immunoSEQ multiplex PCR; TCRdb has only the in-frame clones, and not every one. The sample has around 100,000 clones, roughly 92% seen once. The TCR comes from a female donor with multiple sclerosis, enrolled in a pregnancy study. The chain has TRBV5-1 and TRBJ2-5; D gene ambiguous. The sequences come from peripheral blood, collected after pregnancy. The CDR3 bases are TGCGCCAGCAGCTTGGCCCTCGGGCAAGAGACCCAGTACTTC. This translates into CASSLALGQETQYF.